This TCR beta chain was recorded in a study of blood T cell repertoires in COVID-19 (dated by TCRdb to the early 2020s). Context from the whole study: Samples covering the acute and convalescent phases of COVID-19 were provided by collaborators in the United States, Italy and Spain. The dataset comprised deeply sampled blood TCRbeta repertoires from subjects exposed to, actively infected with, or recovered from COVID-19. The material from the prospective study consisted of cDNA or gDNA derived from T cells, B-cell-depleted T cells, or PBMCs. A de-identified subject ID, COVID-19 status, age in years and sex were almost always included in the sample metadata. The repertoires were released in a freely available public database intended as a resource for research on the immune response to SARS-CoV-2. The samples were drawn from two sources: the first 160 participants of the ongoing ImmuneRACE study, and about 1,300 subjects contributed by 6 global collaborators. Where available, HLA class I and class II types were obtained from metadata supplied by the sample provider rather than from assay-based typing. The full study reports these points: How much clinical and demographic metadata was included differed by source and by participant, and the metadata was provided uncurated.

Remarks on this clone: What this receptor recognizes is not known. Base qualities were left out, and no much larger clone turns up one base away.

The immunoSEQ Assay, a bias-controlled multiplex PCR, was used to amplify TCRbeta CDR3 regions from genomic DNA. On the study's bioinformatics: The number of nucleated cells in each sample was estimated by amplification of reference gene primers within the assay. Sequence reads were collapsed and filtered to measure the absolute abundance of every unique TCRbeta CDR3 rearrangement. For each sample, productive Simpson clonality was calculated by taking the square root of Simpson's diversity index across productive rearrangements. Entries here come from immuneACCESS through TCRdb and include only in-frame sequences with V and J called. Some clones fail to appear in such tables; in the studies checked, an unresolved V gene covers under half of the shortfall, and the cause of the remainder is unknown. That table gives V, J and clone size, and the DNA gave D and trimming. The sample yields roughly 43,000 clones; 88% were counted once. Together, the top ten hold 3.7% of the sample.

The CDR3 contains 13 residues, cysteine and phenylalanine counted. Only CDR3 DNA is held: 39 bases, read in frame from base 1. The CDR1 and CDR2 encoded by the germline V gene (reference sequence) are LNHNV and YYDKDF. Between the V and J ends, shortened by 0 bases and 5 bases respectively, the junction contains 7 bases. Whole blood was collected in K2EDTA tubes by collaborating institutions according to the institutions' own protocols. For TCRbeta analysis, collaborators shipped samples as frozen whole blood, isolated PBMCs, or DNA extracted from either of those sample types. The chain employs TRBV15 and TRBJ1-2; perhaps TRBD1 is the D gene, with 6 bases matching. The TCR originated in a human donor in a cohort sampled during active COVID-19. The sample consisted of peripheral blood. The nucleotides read TGTGCCACCAGCAGAGACGGACAGTATGGCTACACCTTC. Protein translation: CATSRDGQYGYTF.